These 25 T cell receptor beta chains were sequenced from one sample in a study of blood T cell repertoires in COVID-19. Sequenced by immunoSEQ multiplex PCR; TCRdb stores in-frame clones only, minus some. The sample includes about 200,000 clones, 70% to 90% of them seen just once. Sequencing was carried out using PBMCs or T cells enriched from blood (not recorded which). The source of these receptors is a woman under 30 who had recovered from COVID-19.

This chain links TRBV6-4 with TRBJ2-7, with D perhaps matching TRBD1 (6 bases). V was clipped by 4 bases and J by 0 bases, with 7 bases between them. Germline values: CDR1 MRHNA, CDR2 SNTAGT. This CDR3 is 13 amino acids long. CDR3 residues: CASSGQDSYEQYF. CDR3 nucleotides: TGTGCCAGCAGTGGACAGGACTCCTACGAGCAGTACTTC.

The chain recombines TRBV6-1 with TRBJ2-1; 9 bases are shared with TRBD2. There are 15 residues in the CDR3. The trim removed 0 bases at V and 9 bases at J, leaving 6 bases unmatched. Germline V CDR1 and CDR2: MNHNS, SASEGT. The CDR3 here is CASSEARGGGREQFF. Here the CDR3 DNA reads TGTGCCAGCAGTGAAGCGCGGGGGGGCGGGCGTGAGCAGTTCTTC.

DNA of the CDR3: TGTGCCAGTAGTACGCAGGGTAGGTCCTACGAGCAGTACTTC. This gives the protein CASSTQGRSYEQYF. The rearrangement joins TRBV19 to TRBJ2-7; D is possibly TRBD1 (5 bases). Trimming shortened V by 4 bases and J by 1 base, and 11 bases separated the two germline ends. CDR1 and CDR2 (germline): LNHDA, SQIVND (reference sequence). The CDR3 contains 14 residues. Complete variable domain (other parts from reference TRBV19 and TRBJ2-7): DGGITQSPKYLFRKEGQNVTLSCEQNLNHDAMYWYRQDPGQGLRLIYYSQIVNDFQKGDIAEGYSVSREKKESFPLTVTSAQKNPTAFYLCASSTQGRSYEQYFGPGTRLTVT.

V and J are TRBV14 and TRBJ2-1; D gene uncertain. Between the trimmed V and J ends, which lost 5 bases and 7 bases, there was a span of 12 bases. CDR3 length: 13 amino acids. Germline lookup yields CDR1 SGHDN and CDR2 FVKESK. The CDR3 loop is CASSSRVVNEQFF. The CDR3 DNA is TGTGCCAGCAGCTCCCGGGTCGTAAATGAGCAGTTCTTC.

This rearrangement joins TRBV3-1 (or the pseudogene TRBV3-2) to TRBJ2-3, with 9 bases identical to TRBD2. The CDR3 runs 15 residues. CDR1 is LGHDT, CDR2 YNNKEL, per germline (reference sequence). Losses at the gene ends were 3 bases for V and 1 base for J; bases not matched to a gene: 2. CDR3: CASSQIAGGTDTQYF. The CDR3 bases are TGTGCCAGCAGCCAGATAGCGGGGGGCACAGATACGCAGTATTTT.

The chain joins TRBV6-5 to TRBJ1-6, with a weak D call TRBD1 (5 bases). This CDR3 spans 14 amino acids. Germline V gene data show CDR1 as MNHEY and CDR2 as SVGAGI. Trimming removed 4 bases from V and 9 bases from J, with 13 bases in between. CDR3 DNA sequence: TGTGCCAGCAGTTTGGAGGGGCCGAGTTCACCCCTCCACTTT. Translation: CASSLEGPSSPLHF.

This clone showed up just a few times. V is TRBV18 and J is TRBJ2-1; D perhaps matches TRBD1 (5 bases). Germline CDR1 is KGHSH and CDR2 is LQKENI. CDR3 length equals 14 residues. Trimming pared 2 bases from V and 8 bases from J, leaving 13 bases between. The CDR3 DNA reads TGTGCCAGCTCACCATGGGGCCTAATCTATGAGCAGTTCTTC. It specifies CASSPWGLIYEQFF. Full variable domain (rest looked up from reference TRBV18 and TRBJ2-1): NAGVMQNPRHLVRRRGQEARLRCSPMKGHSHVYWYRQLPEEGLKFMVYLQKENIIDESGMPKERFSAEFPKEGPSILRIQQVVRGDSAAYFCASSPWGLIYEQFFGPGTRLTVL.

This clone was picked up one time. This chain uses TRBV6-1 with TRBJ1-5; 8 bases match TRBD1. The CDR3 length is 15 residues. Germline CDR1 reads MNHNS; CDR2 reads SASEGT. Unmatched junction bases numbered 3, after V lost 3 bases and J lost 2 bases. The CDR3 loop is CASSELTGGNQPQHF. The CDR3 DNA is TGTGCCAGCAGTGAGTTGACAGGGGGCAATCAGCCCCAGCATTTT.

The chain couples TRBV19 to TRBJ1-5; D might be TRBD1 (5 bases). From germline, CDR1 is LNHDA and CDR2 SQIVND (reference sequence). Deletions cut 8 bases from V and 0 bases from J, with 11 bases between. The CDR3 consists of 14 residues. CDR3 sequence (DNA): TGTGCCAGTCGACAGCATTATAGCAATCAGCCCCAGCATTTT. Translating it yields CASRQHYSNQPQHF.

The chain employs TRBV4-1 and TRBJ1-1; D not resolved. CDR3 length equals 15 residues. Germline V gene data show CDR1 as MGHRA and CDR2 as YSYEKL. Trimming shortened V by 2 bases and J by 4 bases, and 14 bases separated the two germline ends. The CDR3 spells CASSQSGAGSTEAFF. The DNA for the CDR3 is TGCGCCAGCAGCCAATCTGGAGCCGGCAGCACTGAAGCTTTCTTT.

The chain carries TRBV9 and TRBJ1-5, with D perhaps matching TRBD1 (5 bases). CDR3 size: 14 residues. Germline V gene sequence: CDR1 SGDLS, CDR2 YYNGEE. Trimming removed 3 bases from V and 1 base from J, with 8 bases in between. CDR3 bases: TGTGCCAGCAGCGCAGACAGCAGCAATCAGCCCCAGCATTTT. It codes for CASSADSSNQPQHF.

The V and J genes are TRBV4-1 and TRBJ2-1; D is undetermined. This CDR3 is built from 17 residues. V shed 0 bases and J shed 0 bases, with 12 bases lying between them. CDR1 and CDR2 from the germline V gene are MGHRA and YSYEKL. The CDR3 is CASSQESPVSSYNEQFF. The CDR3 DNA reads TGCGCCAGCAGCCAAGAATCCCCGGTTAGCTCCTACAATGAGCAGTTCTTC.

The V and J genes are TRBV9 and TRBJ2-1; TRBD1 matches 7 bases. This CDR3 contains 13 residues. The germline CDR1 and CDR2 sequences are SGDLS and YYNGEE. V was pared by 3 bases and J by 14 bases, with 11 bases of the junction left unmatched. This chain's CDR3 is CASSEGPGTAEFF. The DNA for the CDR3 is TGTGCCAGCAGCGAGGGACCTGGGACAGCCGAGTTCTTC.

The CDR3 sequence is CASSYHGTGGVNEQFF. CDR3 DNA sequence: TGTGCCAGCAGTTACCATGGGACAGGGGGTGTGAATGAGCAGTTCTTC. The chain uses TRBV27 and TRBJ2-1; 11 nucleotides agree with TRBD1. J lost 7 bases, V lost 4 bases, and 9 bases had no gene match. CDR1 MNHEY and CDR2 SMNVEV come from the germline V gene (reference sequence). The CDR3 has 16 amino acids.

The genes are TRBV28 and TRBJ2-6, with D possibly matching TRBD2 (6 bases). Germline V gives CDR1 MDHEN, CDR2 SYDVKM. The V end lost 7 bases, the J end lost 6 bases, and 19 bases lay between the germline ends. The CDR3 covers 16 residues. The CDR3 DNA reads as TGTGCCAGCAACCCCGCGGGGCCGGGGGTGGCCAACGTCCTGACTTTC. Protein product: CASNPAGPGVANVLTF.

The V call is TRBV11-3, the J call TRBJ2-2, with 9 bases identical to TRBD2. V dropped 1 base and J dropped 6; count of bases not matched to a gene: 0. The CDR3 covers 14 residues. Per germline, CDR1 SGHNT and CDR2 YENEEA. For the CDR3, the DNA is TGTGCCAGCAGCTTAGGCGGGAGGGCCGGGGAGCTGTTTTTT. It yields the protein CASSLGGRAGELFF.

This sequence joins TRBV11-2 and TRBJ1-1; 7 nucleotides match TRBD1. J lost 7 bases, V lost 5 bases, and 10 bases had no gene match. Per the germline V gene, CDR1 is SGHAT and CDR2 is FQNNGV. The CDR3 has 14 amino acids. CDR3 residues: CASSPGRGQGEAFF. The CDR3 DNA is TGTGCCAGCAGCCCCGGGAGGGGGCAGGGTGAAGCTTTCTTT. Based on the CDR3 plus reference TRBV11-2 and TRBJ1-1, the full variable domain is EAGVAQSPRYKIIEKRQSVAFWCNPISGHATLYWYQQILGQGPKLLIQFQNNGVVDDSQLPKDRFSAERLKGVDSTLKIQPAKLEDSAVYLCASSPGRGQGEAFFGQGTRLTVV.

The CDR3, as DNA: TGTGCCAGCAGTTTTAAAGACTACACTGAAGCTTTCTTT. Residues: CASSFKDYTEAFF. The rearrangement joins TRBV27 to TRBJ1-1; D uncertain. The V and J ends lost 3 bases and 3 bases respectively, with 8 bases between them. This CDR3 spans 13 amino acids. The V gene's germline CDR1 is MNHEY and CDR2 SMNVEV (reference sequence).

This sequence joins TRBV27 and TRBJ1-1; possibly TRBD1 for D (5 bases). The V end lost 7 bases, the J end lost 4 bases, and 16 bases lay between the germline ends. Germline V gene sequence: CDR1 MNHEY, CDR2 SMNVEV (reference sequence). This CDR3 spans 14 amino acids. The DNA for the CDR3 is TGTGCCAGCAACCCCCAAGCCGGGGGCACTGAAGCTTTCTTT. It yields the protein CASNPQAGGTEAFF.

The chain has TRBV28 and TRBJ1-1; D not certain. Per germline, CDR1 MDHEN and CDR2 SYDVKM. Trimming pared 2 bases from V and 4 bases from J, leaving 11 bases between. The CDR3 has 14 amino acids. The CDR3 region is CASSLKEEATEAFF. CDR3 in DNA: TGTGCCAGCAGTTTAAAGGAAGAGGCCACTGAAGCTTTCTTT. Using reference TRBV28 and TRBJ1-1 for the parts outside the CDR3, the full variable domain is DVKVTQSSRYLVKRTGEKVFLECVQDMDHENMFWYRQDPGLGLRLIYFSYDVKMKEKGDIPEGYSVSREKKERFSLILESASTNQTSMYLCASSLKEEATEAFFGQGTRLTVV.

The genes are TRBV2 and TRBJ2-6, with D possibly matching TRBD2 (6 bases). CDR1 is SNHLY and CDR2 is FYNNEI in the germline V gene. Trimming took 1 base from V and 0 from J, leaving 13 bases between them. The CDR3 sequence is 18 residues long. The CDR3 nucleotides are TGTGCCAGCAGTGAAGTGGGGACTCCTGTCTCTGGGGCCAACGTCCTGACTTTC. It yields the protein CASSEVGTPVSGANVLTF.

Only one count was recorded for this clone. The chain couples TRBV6-5 to TRBJ1-5; TRBD1 matches 7 bases. Trimming at V came to 5 bases and at J to 4 bases, leaving 8 bases not matched to a gene. Germline assignment: CDR1 MNHEY and CDR2 SVGAGI. The CDR3 loop spans 15 amino acids. CDR3 coding DNA: TGTGCCAGCAGTACTGCCGGGACAGAAAATCAGCCCCAGCATTTT. It yields the protein CASSTAGTENQPQHF.

The rearrangement joins TRBV5-5 to TRBJ2-3; the match to TRBD1 covers 7 bases. Per the germline V gene, CDR1 is SGHKS and CDR2 is YYEKEE (reference sequence). CDR3 length equals 19 residues. Germline trimming cut 1 base from V and 2 bases from J; bases unmatched to any gene: 16. CDR3 nucleotide sequence: TGTGCCAGCAGCTTGAGGGTTACAGGGGAAACTGACAACACAGATACGCAGTATTTT. It specifies CASSLRVTGETDNTDTQYF.

V and J are TRBV30 and TRBJ2-7, with D unclear. The V and J ends lost 0 bases and 2 bases respectively, with 14 bases between them. Germline-derived CDR1 and CDR2 are GTSNPN and SVGIG (reference sequence). This CDR3 is built from 15 residues. The CDR3 here is CAWSVILGPAYEQYF. The DNA for the CDR3 is TGTGCCTGGAGTGTAATTCTTGGCCCAGCCTACGAGCAGTACTTC.

This clone showed up just a few times. The chain has TRBV15 and TRBJ2-5; TRBD2 matches 9 bases. The length of the CDR3 is 15 residues. Germline trimming cut 4 bases from V and 5 bases from J; bases unmatched to any gene: 8. The germline V gene encodes CDR1 LNHNV and CDR2 YYDKDF (reference sequence). The DNA of the CDR3 is TGTGCCACCAGCAAGCCAAGCGGGGGGACGGAGACCCAGTACTTC. Protein product: CATSKPSGGTETQYF.